The subject of this entry is one TCR beta chain. This specimen belongs to a study of cytomegalovirus exposure and HLA in healthy donors. CDR1 and CDR2 from the germline V gene are SGHTA and FQGNSA. V trimming: 4 bases; J trimming: 4 bases; junction bases outside the gene matches: 8. The CDR3 extends over 16 amino acids. PCR amplification relied on 60 Vbeta primers (plus 13 Jbeta primers). Clones were read by immunoSEQ multiplex PCR, and TCRdb kept only the in-frame ones, dropping some. This repertoire shows about 180,000 clones, around four fifths found once; its top ten account for less than 4.5%. The origin of this receptor is a woman in her sixties or seventies in good health and CMV-seropositive. The chain uses TRBV7-2 and TRBJ2-2, with 8 bases identical to TRBD2. The sequenced material came from PBMCs. CDR3 region: CASSSRGAGLTGELFF. The CDR3 nucleotides are TGTGCCAGCAGCTCGCGGGGGGCCGGACTCACCGGGGAGCTGTTTTTT.